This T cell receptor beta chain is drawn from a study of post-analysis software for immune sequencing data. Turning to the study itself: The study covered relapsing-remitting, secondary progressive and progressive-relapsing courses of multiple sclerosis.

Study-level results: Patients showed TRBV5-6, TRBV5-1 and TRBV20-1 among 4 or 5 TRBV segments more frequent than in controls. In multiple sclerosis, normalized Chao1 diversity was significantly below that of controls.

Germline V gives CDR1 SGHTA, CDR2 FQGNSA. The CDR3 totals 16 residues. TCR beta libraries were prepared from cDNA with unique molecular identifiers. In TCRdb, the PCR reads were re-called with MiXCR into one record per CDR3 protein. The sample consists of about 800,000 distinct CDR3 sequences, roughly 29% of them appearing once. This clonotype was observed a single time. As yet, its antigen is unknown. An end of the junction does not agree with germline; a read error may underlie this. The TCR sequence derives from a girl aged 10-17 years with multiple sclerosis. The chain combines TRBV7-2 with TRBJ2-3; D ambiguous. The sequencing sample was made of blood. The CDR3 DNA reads TGTGCCAGCAGCCTAAATGCTTTCCCCTCCACAGATACGCGGTATTTT. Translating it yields CASSLNAFPSTDTRYF.